Included here is one TCR beta chain sequence, with context. Its target is unknown. This entry is derived from a study of shared clonotypes between healthy human individuals. About the study: Donors had three CD4 naive, three CD4 memory, two CD8 naive and one CD8 memory plate apiece.

Clones were sequenced by immunoSEQ multiplex PCR, and TCRdb holds only the in-frame ones, with some missing. The top ten hold over 0.3% of the sample, which has roughly 1,500,000 clones, 98% to 99% seen once. General observations from the study: What naive subsets generally showed was a larger estimated richness than memory subsets showed. The naive CD4 repertoires of four donors were compared, and around 4.7% of clonotypes were shared. Clonotypes which were not shared had lower generation probabilities than clonotypes that all four donors shared.

This TCR was recovered from a man aged 25 to 40 in good health. Specimen: naive CD4+ T cells sorted from blood. Subset reported: CD45RA+ positively selected.

The CDR3 sequence: CASSFPGLGGTGELFF. The CDR3 bases are TGTGCCAGCAGTTTCCCGGGACTAGGAGGCACCGGGGAGCTGTTTTTT. The chain recombines TRBV6-6 with TRBJ2-2; 8 positions match TRBD2. This CDR3 has 16 residues. Unmatched junction bases numbered 8, after V lost 4 bases and J lost 4 bases. The V gene's germline CDR1 is MNHNY and CDR2 SVGAGI (reference sequence).